The TCR beta chain under discussion was sequenced for a study of T cell changes during pregnancy in multiple sclerosis. This CDR3 is built from 17 residues. Between the trimmed V and J ends, which lost 2 bases and 2 bases, there was a span of 20 bases. In germline, CDR1 is SGHRS, CDR2 YFSETQ. Profiled with immunoSEQ multiplex PCR; TCRdb holds only in-frame clones, not every one. The sample has roughly 48,000 clones, 85% to 95% seen once; the top ten hold around 0.91%. The chain joins TRBV5-1 to TRBJ2-7, with D possibly matching TRBD2 (6 bases). The clonotype comes from a female donor in good health, enrolled as a control in a pregnancy study. The sequencing used CD4+ T cells from peripheral blood mononuclear cells, collected in the second trimester of pregnancy. CDR3 protein: CASSLSLTGETTYEQYF. The CDR3, as DNA: TGCGCCAGCAGCTTATCCCTTACGGGGGAAACGACCTACGAGCAGTACTTC.